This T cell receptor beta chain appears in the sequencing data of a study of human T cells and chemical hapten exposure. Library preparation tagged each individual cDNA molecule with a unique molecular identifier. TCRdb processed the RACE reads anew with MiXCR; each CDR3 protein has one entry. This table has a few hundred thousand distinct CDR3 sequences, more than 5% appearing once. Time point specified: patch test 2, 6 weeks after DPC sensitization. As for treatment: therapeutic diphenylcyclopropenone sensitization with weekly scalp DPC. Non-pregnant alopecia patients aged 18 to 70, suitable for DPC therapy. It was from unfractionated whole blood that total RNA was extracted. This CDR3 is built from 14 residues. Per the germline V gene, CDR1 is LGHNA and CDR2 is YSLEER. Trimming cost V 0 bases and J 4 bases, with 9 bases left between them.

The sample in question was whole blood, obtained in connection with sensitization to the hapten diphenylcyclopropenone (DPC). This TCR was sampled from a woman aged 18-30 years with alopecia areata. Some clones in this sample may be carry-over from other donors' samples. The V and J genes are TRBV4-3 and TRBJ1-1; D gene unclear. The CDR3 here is CASSQDLKVTEAFF. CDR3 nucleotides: TGCGCCAGCAGCCAAGATCTAAAGGTCACTGAAGCTTTCTTT.